Reported below is one T cell receptor beta chain. Its cognate antigen is unknown. Germline loops: CDR1 SGHDT, CDR2 YYEEEE. J lost 1 base, V lost 7 bases, and 4 bases had no gene match. The CDR3 sequence is 14 residues long. This entry belongs to a study of long-term antiretroviral therapy in people with HIV. Study overall: It was about a decade before the 2015 immediate-ART recommendation that the earliest samples were taken. Overall study findings and caveats: Diversity went up after ART and still fell short of transplant donor controls.

With survey level as its setting, the immunoSEQ assay was v3.0. TCRdb keeps only in-frame clones here, not all; method: immunoSEQ multiplex PCR. The table has approximately 20,000 clones, 80% to 90% seen once. The sample here was unsorted PBMCs, taken 4.2 years after starting antiretroviral therapy. This chain uses TRBV5-6 with TRBJ2-3, with 9 bases matching TRBD1. This receptor was identified in a man between 50 and 59 years old with HIV. The CDR3 DNA sequence: TGTGCCAGCTCCTGGGACAGGGGCACAGATACGCAGTATTTT. It specifies CASSWDRGTDTQYF.